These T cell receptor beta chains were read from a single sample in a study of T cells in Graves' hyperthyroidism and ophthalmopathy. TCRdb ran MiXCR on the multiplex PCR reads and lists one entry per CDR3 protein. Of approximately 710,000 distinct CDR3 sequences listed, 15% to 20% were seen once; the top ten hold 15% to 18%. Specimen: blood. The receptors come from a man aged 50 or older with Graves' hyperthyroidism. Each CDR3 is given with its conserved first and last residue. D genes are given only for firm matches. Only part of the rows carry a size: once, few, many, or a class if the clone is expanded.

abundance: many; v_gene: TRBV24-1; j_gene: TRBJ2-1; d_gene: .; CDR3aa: CATSDSEGGLPNNEQFF; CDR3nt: TGTGCCACCAGTGATTCCGAAGGGGGACTACCTAACAATGAGCAGTTCTTC
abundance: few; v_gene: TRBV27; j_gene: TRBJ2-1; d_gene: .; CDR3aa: CASSLQNYNEQFF; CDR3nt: TGTGCCAGCAGTTTACAGAATTACAATGAGCAGTTCTTC
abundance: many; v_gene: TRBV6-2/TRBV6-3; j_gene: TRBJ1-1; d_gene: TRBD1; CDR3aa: CASSYRDRGEGTDEAFF; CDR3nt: TGTGCCAGCAGTTACCGAGACAGGGGAGAGGGCACTGATGAAGCTTTCTTT
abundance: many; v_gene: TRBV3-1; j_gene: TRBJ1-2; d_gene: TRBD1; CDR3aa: CASSQLTGDPIYGYTF; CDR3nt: TGTGCCAGCAGCCAGCTCACAGGGGATCCCATCTATGGCTACACCTTC
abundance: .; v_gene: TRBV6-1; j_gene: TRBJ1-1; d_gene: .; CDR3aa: CASSYAVNTEAFF; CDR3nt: TGTGCCAGCAGTTATGCAGTGAACACTGAAGCTTTCTTT
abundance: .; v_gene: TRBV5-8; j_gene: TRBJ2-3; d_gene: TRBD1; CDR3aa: CASSLGTGSRTQYF; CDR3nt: TGTGCCAGCAGCTTGGGGACAGGATCAAGAACGCAGTATTTT
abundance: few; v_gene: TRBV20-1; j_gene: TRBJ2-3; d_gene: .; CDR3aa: CSARESYRGGTDTQYF; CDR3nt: TGCAGTGCTAGAGAAAGTTACAGGGGAGGGACAGATACGCAGTATTTT
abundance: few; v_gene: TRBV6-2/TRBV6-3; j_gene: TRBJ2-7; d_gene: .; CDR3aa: CASSRLAKSYERYF; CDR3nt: TGTGCCAGCAGTCGGCTAGCGAAATCCTACGAGCGGTACTTC
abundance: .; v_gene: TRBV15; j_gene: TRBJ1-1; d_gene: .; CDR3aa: CATSRDTRDLTEAFF; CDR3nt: TGTGCCACCAGCAGAGATACCAGGGATTTGACTGAAGCTTTCTTT
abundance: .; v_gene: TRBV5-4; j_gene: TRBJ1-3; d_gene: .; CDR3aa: CASSHTGSRSGNTIYF; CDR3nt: TGTGCCAGCAGCCATACCGGGAGCCGCTCTGGAAACACCATATATTTT
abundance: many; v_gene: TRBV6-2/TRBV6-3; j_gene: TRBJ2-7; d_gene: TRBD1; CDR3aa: CASSYPAARDRDPYEQYF; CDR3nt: TGTGCCAGCAGTTACCCTGCCGCCAGGGACAGGGATCCCTACGAGCAGTACTTC
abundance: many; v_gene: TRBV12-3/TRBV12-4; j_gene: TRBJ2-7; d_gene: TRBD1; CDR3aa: CASSWDRVGNEQYF; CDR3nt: TGTGCCAGCAGCTGGGACAGGGTGGGGAACGAGCAGTACTTC
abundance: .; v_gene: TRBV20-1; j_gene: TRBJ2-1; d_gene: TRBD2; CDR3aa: CSARDRGRAAYNEQFF; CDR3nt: TGCAGTGCTAGAGATCGTGGGAGGGCCGCTTACAATGAGCAGTTCTTC
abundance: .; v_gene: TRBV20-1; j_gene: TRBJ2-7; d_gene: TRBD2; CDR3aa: CSAPSGAYEQYF; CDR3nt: TGCAGTGCTCCTAGCGGGGCCTACGAGCAGTACTTC
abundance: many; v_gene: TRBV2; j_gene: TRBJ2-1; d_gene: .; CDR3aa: CASIEGNSYNEQFF; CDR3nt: TGTGCCAGCATCGAAGGAAATTCCTACAATGAGCAGTTCTTC
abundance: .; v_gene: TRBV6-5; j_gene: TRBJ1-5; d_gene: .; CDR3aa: CASSRTVNQPQHF; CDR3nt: TGTGCCAGCAGCCGAACAGTGAATCAGCCCCAGCATTTT
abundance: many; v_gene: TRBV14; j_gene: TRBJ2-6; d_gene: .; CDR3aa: CASSQDLPGYAGANVLTF; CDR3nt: TGTGCCAGCAGCCAAGATCTGCCAGGGTATGCTGGGGCCAACGTCCTGACTTTC
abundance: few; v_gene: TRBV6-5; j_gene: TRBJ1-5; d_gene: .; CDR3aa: CASSYSTGQPQHF; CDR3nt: TGTGCCAGCAGTTACTCGACGGGTCAGCCCCAGCATTTT
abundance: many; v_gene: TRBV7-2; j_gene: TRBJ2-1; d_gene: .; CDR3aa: CASSLAQNREQFF; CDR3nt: TGTGCCAGCAGCTTAGCGCAAAACCGTGAGCAGTTCTTC
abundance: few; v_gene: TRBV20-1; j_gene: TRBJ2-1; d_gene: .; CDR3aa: CSARSGDPGYNEQFF; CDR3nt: TGCAGTGCTAGATCGGGGGACCCAGGCTACAATGAGCAGTTCTTC
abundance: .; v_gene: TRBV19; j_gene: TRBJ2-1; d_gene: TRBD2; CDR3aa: CASSTASGGYNEQFF; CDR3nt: TGTGCCAGTAGTACGGCTAGCGGAGGGTACAATGAGCAGTTCTTC
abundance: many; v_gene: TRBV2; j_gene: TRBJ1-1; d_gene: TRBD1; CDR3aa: CASLTRGRITEAFF; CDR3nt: TGTGCCAGCCTGACCAGGGGGAGGATCACTGAAGCTTTCTTT